This T cell receptor (beta chain) emerged from a study of blood T cells in healthy people across ages. Primed by a sample-barcoded 5' primer and a J-beta primer mix, a second PCR proceeded for roughly 6 to 12 cycles. A template-switch adaptor containing 12 random nucleotides labeled each cDNA molecule. TCRdb re-analysed the 5' RACE reads in MiXCR, keeping a single row per CDR3 protein. Found here are about a million distinct CDR3 sequences, around 54% of them singletons; the top ten hold about 20%. Each sample had at least 7 million PBMCs isolated. This clonotype has just a few counts. Sequences were obtained from blood. This TCR was sampled from a woman aged 55-70 years in good health.

The CDR3 DNA sequence: TGTGCCAGCAGCATCGACGGTTATGGCTACACCTTC. It codes for CASSIDGYGYTF. The chain links TRBV7-3 to TRBJ1-2; D uncertain. The CDR3 has 12 amino acids. In germline, CDR1 is SGHTA, CDR2 FQGTGA. The V end lost 5 bases, the J end lost 5 bases, and 9 bases lay between the germline ends.